This T cell receptor beta chain was sequenced during a study of T cell repertoires in cytomegalovirus infection. General study findings and limits: Cumulative public TCR beta family frequency identified carriers of CMV plus the relevant HLA.

This clonotype was seen repeatedly, ten times or more. Its antigen is currently unknown. TCRdb reanalysed the reads using MiXCR and keeps one entry per CDR3 protein. The table records about 490,000 distinct CDR3 sequences, more than 15% of them present only once. The germline CDR1 and CDR2 sequences are MNHEY and SMNVEV (reference sequence). This CDR3 is 16 amino acids long. The V gene lost 2 bases and the J gene lost 2 bases, with 13 bases spanning the gap. The J gene is TRBJ1-5, the V gene TRBV27; D ambiguous. The clonotype was recovered from a human donor in good health (CMV status not recorded). Some clones in this sample may be carry-over from other donors' samples. Material for sequencing was CD8+ T cells from PBMCs. CDR3 sequence: CASSLTGGRRNQPQHF. CDR3 sequence (DNA): TGTGCCAGCAGTTTAACCGGTGGACGGCGCAATCAGCCCCAGCATTTT.